This TCR beta chain is from a study of cytomegalovirus exposure and HLA in healthy donors (TCRdb year 2017). The study in broad terms: A later analysis indicated that the 120 validation repertoires were generated on the platform also employed for the 720 or so repertoires of the first cohort. The study combined high-throughput TCR immunosequencing, statistical association of individual TCRs with disease status, and machine learning to predict cytomegalovirus infection status. The study aimed to test whether cataloging public T cell receptors could reveal signatures of past pathogen exposure. Besides the first cohort of around 670 subjects, a separate validation cohort made up of around 120 different subjects was used.

Notes on this clone: Its antigen is currently not known. Nothing much larger sits one base from this clone, and base qualities are not available.

Study-wide findings and limitations: Most TCR sequences were seen in very few donors, while some public TCRs were found in many individuals. Cytomegalovirus status was reported to be diagnosed by the classifier with high specificity and sensitivity in both the original and validation cohorts. According to the authors, the approach could potentially be generalized to other disease states and immunological phenotypes. A later analysis lacked HLA typing for the validation cohort, so it scored co-occurrence in that cohort across all 110 or so repertoires. A few of the identified cytomegalovirus-associated TCR beta chains were confirmed in vitro to be specific for cytomegalovirus antigens. Of the cluster scores, around 95% were above 0 in a later analysis, which found that TCRs clustered in the first cohort also tended to co-occur in the 90 to 150 validation repertoires. In the study, about 150 TCR beta chains were listed as associated with cytomegalovirus.

The donors were included in the validation cohort of 120 subjects, a group kept apart from the roughly 680-subject first cohort. From cysteine to phenylalanine, the CDR3 is 14 amino acids long. Only the CDR3 region is kept as DNA, spanning 42 bases read in frame from base 1. Trimming accounts for 5 bases at V and 5 bases at J, while the number of junction bases matched to no gene is 8. In the germline V gene (reference sequence), CDR1 corresponds to SEHNR and CDR2 to FQNEAQ. Receptor amplification or capture employed the immunoSEQ multiplex PCR assay. In the paper's pipeline: A statistical classification framework was built to diagnose cytomegalovirus status from the catalog of TCR beta chain sequences. This immuneACCESS table, as held by TCRdb, lists in-frame sequences with V and J called but not all clones. Of the missing ones, under half trace to an unresolved V gene in checked studies; the others have no known cause. That table is the source of V, J and clone size, and D and trimming were worked out from the DNA. This sample gives approximately 260,000 clones in total; roughly 85% of them show up just once. In total, the top ten clones hold roughly 1% of the sample.

The sequence derives from a woman between 18 and 29 years old in good health and CMV-seronegative. The chain links TRBV7-9 with TRBJ2-5, and 7 junction bases match TRBD1. Specimen: PBMCs. The DNA is TGTGCCAGCAGCCAAGGGACAGTCGGGGAGACCCAGTACTTC. Its amino acids are CASSQGTVGETQYF.